These 21 T cell receptor beta chains were sequenced from one sample in a study of T cell repertoires in cytomegalovirus infection. TCRdb used MiXCR to reprocess the reads, holding one entry per CDR3 protein. This table has approximately 700,000 distinct CDR3 sequences, roughly a third appearing once. The sample was PBMCs. The receptors were gathered from a human donor in good health (CMV status not recorded). Some clones in this sample may be carry-over from other donors' samples.

In this sample, this clonotype turned up a few times. The J gene is TRBJ2-1, the V gene TRBV7-9; 16 positions agree with TRBD2. The CDR3 runs 18 residues. V trimming: 5 bases; J trimming: 0 bases; junction bases outside the gene matches: 4. Germline V CDR1 and CDR2: SEHNR, FQNEAQ (reference sequence). CDR3 bases: TGTGCCAGCAGCCGGGGACTAGCGGGGGGGCGCTCCTACAATGAGCAGTTCTTC. This encodes CASSRGLAGGRSYNEQFF.

This clonotype was counted at least ten times. The J gene is TRBJ1-5, the V gene TRBV7-2; D not certain. The germline V gene has CDR1 SGHTA and CDR2 FQGNSA. The V and J ends lost 5 bases and 7 bases respectively, with 15 bases between them. This CDR3 has 14 amino acids. The CDR3 here is CASSPYEGGQPQHF. The DNA for the CDR3 is TGTGCCAGCAGCCCGTACGAGGGCGGGCAGCCCCAGCATTTT. Full variable domain (rest looked up from reference TRBV7-2 and TRBJ1-5): GAGVSQSPSNKVTEKGKDVELRCDPISGHTALYWYRQSLGQGLEFLIYFQGNSAPDKSGLPSDRFSAERTGGSVSTLTIQRTQQEDSAVYLCASSPYEGGQPQHFGDGTRLSIL.

V is TRBV2 and J is TRBJ1-1; 7 bases align to TRBD1. Germline V gives CDR1 SNHLY, CDR2 FYNNEI. After removal of 2 bases from V and 5 bases from J, the junction contained 5 bases not matched to a gene. The CDR3 extends over 14 amino acids. Written as DNA, the CDR3 is TGTGCCAGCAGTGAACGGACAGGCAAGACTGAAGCTTTCTTT. Translated, it gives CASSERTGKTEAFF.

This clonotype was detected a few times. The rearrangement joins TRBV9 to TRBJ2-5, with TRBD2 matching over 12 bases. The CDR3 is made up of 16 amino acids. Germline V lookup: CDR1 SGDLS, CDR2 YYNGEE. The ends lost 3 bases at V and 0 bases at J; junction bases unmatched: 3. CDR3 in amino acids: CASSELAGGYQETQYF. CDR3 nucleotides: TGTGCCAGCAGCGAACTAGCGGGGGGATACCAAGAGACCCAGTACTTC.

This clonotype has at least ten counts. J is TRBJ2-7 and V is TRBV7-6; perhaps TRBD2 as D (5 bases). Trimming removed 7 bases at V and 2 bases at J, with 15 bases between. CDR1 is SGHVS and CDR2 is FNYEAQ in the germline V gene. The CDR3 totals 14 residues. The CDR3 region is CASTKAIGTYEQYF. CDR3 in DNA: TGTGCCAGCACCAAGGCCATCGGGACCTACGAGCAGTACTTC.

The chain is built from TRBV28 and TRBJ2-2; TRBD2 aligns across 10 bases. Losses at the gene ends were 2 bases for V and 5 bases for J; bases not matched to a gene: 5. This CDR3 spans 16 amino acids. CDR1 is MDHEN and CDR2 is SYDVKM in the germline V gene. The DNA of the CDR3 is TGTGCCAGCAGTTTACTAGCGGGGGCCCCAACCGGGGAGCTGTTTTTT. Protein: CASSLLAGAPTGELFF.

This chain joins TRBV7-4 and TRBJ2-7; 9 nucleotides match TRBD1. CDR3 length equals 15 residues. V shed 4 bases, J shed 7 bases, and the junction held 11 bases outside the gene matches. Germline CDR1 reads SGHVT; CDR2 reads SQSDAQ. The CDR3 DNA sequence: TGTGCCAGCAGCTCCGTAACCGGGACAGGGAAAGAGCAGTACTTC. This sequence encodes CASSSVTGTGKEQYF. The variable domain in full, completed from reference TRBV7-4 and TRBJ2-7, reads GAGVSQSPRYKVAKRGRDVALRCDSISGHVTLYWYRQTLGQGSEVLTYSQSDAQRDKSGRPSGRFSAERPERSVSTLKIQRTEQGDSAVYLCASSSVTGTGKEQYFGPGTRLTVT.

This clonotype was counted a few times. A much larger clone is a single base away; this may be a read error. This chain connects TRBV7-2 to TRBJ2-7; TRBD2 might be the D (5 bases). Germline lookup yields CDR1 SGHTA and CDR2 FQGNSA. V dropped 5 bases and J dropped 4 bases, with 24 bases sitting between them. The CDR3 is 17 amino acids. CDR3 amino acids: CASSVVDSDFFKYEQYF. In nucleotides, the CDR3 is TGTGCCAGCAGCGTAGTGGATTCGGACTTTTTCAAATACGAGCAGTACTTC.

This clonotype was counted at least ten times. The chain couples TRBV7-2 to TRBJ1-2, with a possible D match to TRBD1 (6 bases). CDR1 and CDR2 (germline): SGHTA, FQGNSA. V lost 1 base and J 4 bases, leaving 13 bases between the germline ends. The CDR3 has 15 amino acids. Here the CDR3 reads CASSLDRVLSYGYTF. For the CDR3, the DNA is TGTGCCAGCAGCTTAGACAGGGTACTTTCCTATGGCTACACCTTC.

A few counts support this clonotype. The chain links TRBV7-3 to TRBJ1-2; maybe TRBD1 (6 bases). Trimming stripped 5 bases from V and 4 bases from J, with 17 bases between. The CDR3 runs to 15 residues. CDR1 is SGHTA and CDR2 is FQGTGA in the germline V gene. CDR3 in DNA: TGTGCCAGCAGCCCTCACAGGGATTCGGTCTATGGCTACACCTTC. This encodes CASSPHRDSVYGYTF.

This clonotype appeared many times. The V and J genes are TRBV7-8 and TRBJ2-3; 11 bases align to TRBD1. Losses at the gene ends were 5 bases for V and 9 bases for J; bases not matched to a gene: 7. The CDR3 runs 14 residues. Germline lookup yields CDR1 SGHVS and CDR2 FQNEAQ. The CDR3 sequence: CASSPGTGGITQYF. The CDR3 DNA sequence: TGTGCCAGCAGCCCAGGGACAGGGGGTATAACGCAGTATTTT.

This clonotype showed up just a few times. For the CDR3, the DNA is TGTGCCAGCAGTTTGATCTCCGGGACAGATGGCTACACCTTC. Protein product: CASSLISGTDGYTF. The V gene is TRBV6-6, the J gene TRBJ1-2, with 7 bases aligning to TRBD1. Germline loops: CDR1 MNHNY, CDR2 SVGAGI (reference sequence). CDR3 length: 14 residues. V was pared by 4 bases and J by 6 bases, with 8 bases of the junction left unmatched.

This clonotype was detected ten times or more. The rearrangement uses TRBV7-2 and TRBJ1-2; 11 bases map to TRBD1. The ends lost 3 bases at V and 7 bases at J; junction bases unmatched: 4. The CDR3 is 14 residues long. From germline, CDR1 is SGHTA and CDR2 FQGNSA. In DNA, the CDR3 is TGTGCCAGCAGCTTGGGACAGGGGGTTCTTGGCTACACCTTC. It translates to CASSLGQGVLGYTF.

This clonotype was found many times. The rearrangement joins TRBV28 to TRBJ1-2; no clear D. Trimming shortened V by 6 bases and J by 4 bases, and 9 bases separated the two germline ends. The CDR3 has 12 amino acids. Germline lookup yields CDR1 MDHEN and CDR2 SYDVKM. CDR3 nucleotides: TGTGCCAGCAGCTTAGACGGCTATGGCTACACCTTC. Protein sequence: CASSLDGYGYTF.

This clonotype has more than one count but fewer than ten. The J gene is TRBJ2-4, the V gene TRBV7-9, with unresolved D. Germline V lookup: CDR1 SEHNR, CDR2 FQNEAQ (reference sequence). The CDR3 length is 15 residues. V lost 4 bases and J lost 1, with 11 bases in between. The CDR3 DNA reads TGTGCCAGCAGCTCCCCGGACCACGCCAAAAACATTCAGTACTTC. Translation gives CASSSPDHAKNIQYF.

The V call is TRBV28, the J call TRBJ1-1; D gene ambiguous. This CDR3 spans 15 amino acids. Trimming removed 3 bases at V and 2 bases at J, with 13 bases between. Germline V lookup: CDR1 MDHEN, CDR2 SYDVKM. The CDR3 reads CASSFPPSSNTEAFF. The CDR3, as DNA: TGTGCCAGCAGTTTCCCACCGTCAAGTAACACTGAAGCTTTCTTT. Drawing the rest from reference TRBV28 and TRBJ1-1, the complete variable domain is DVKVTQSSRYLVKRTGEKVFLECVQDMDHENMFWYRQDPGLGLRLIYFSYDVKMKEKGDIPEGYSVSREKKERFSLILESASTNQTSMYLCASSFPPSSNTEAFFGQGTRLTVV.

The genes are TRBV14 and TRBJ2-7; D perhaps matches TRBD2 (7 bases). Per germline, CDR1 SGHDN and CDR2 FVKESK. V was shortened by 1 base and J by 6 bases, with 25 bases between the two germline ends. This CDR3 comprises 18 residues. The CDR3 sequence: CASSQAPNLVGGHGEQYF. In DNA form, the CDR3 reads TGTGCCAGCAGCCAAGCCCCCAACCTAGTCGGGGGGCACGGCGAGCAGTACTTC.

This clonotype was recorded a few times. The chain has TRBV12-3 or TRBV12-4 and TRBJ1-1, with D unclear. V was pared by 3 bases and J by 1 base, with 15 bases between. This CDR3 spans 16 amino acids. The CDR3 DNA reads as TGTGCCAGCAGTTTCGGTTTTGGGATCGGGAACACTGAAGCTTTCTTT. Translating it yields CASSFGFGIGNTEAFF.

V usage is TRBV2 and J usage is TRBJ1-5; D not certain. Trimming pared 11 bases from V and 9 bases from J, leaving 23 bases between. CDR1 is SNHLY and CDR2 is FYNNEI in the germline V gene. This CDR3 spans 14 amino acids. This chain's CDR3 is CALSEAGRVGPQHF. The CDR3 nucleotides are TGTGCCCTCAGTGAAGCAGGAAGGGTTGGGCCCCAGCATTTT.

In its sample, this clonotype was seen a few times. In DNA form, the CDR3 reads TGCGCCAGCAGCCCGGCGGGACAGATGACTAATGAAAAACTGTTTTTT. This gives the protein CASSPAGQMTNEKLFF. The chain employs TRBV4-1 and TRBJ1-4; TRBD1 matches 7 bases. V was pared by 4 bases and J by 2 bases, with 7 bases of the junction left unmatched. There are 16 residues in the CDR3. CDR1 is MGHRA and CDR2 is YSYEKL in the germline V gene.

This chain connects TRBV7-6 to TRBJ1-2; D gene unclear. The germline V gene encodes CDR1 SGHVS and CDR2 FNYEAQ. V lost 2 bases, J lost 2 bases, and 12 bases lay in between. The CDR3 totals 15 residues. CDR3 coding DNA: TGTGCCAGCAGCTTATCTAAGGCAGGAAACTATGGCTACACCTTC. This sequence encodes CASSLSKAGNYGYTF.